Here is one T cell receptor beta chain with its context. Germline V gene data show CDR1 as SEHNR and CDR2 as FQNEAQ (reference sequence). Trimming stripped 3 bases from V and 6 bases from J, with 7 bases between. CDR3 length: 12 amino acids. Here immunoSEQ multiplex PCR was the method, and the copy in TCRdb shows in-frame clones only, minus some. Among approximately 250,000 clones, about 79% were seen once, and the ten largest hold roughly 1.4%. The data are from a study of blood T cell repertoires in COVID-19. This TCR derives from a woman between 35 and 50 years old who had recovered from COVID-19. Sequencing input: peripheral blood. This chain joins TRBV7-9 and TRBJ2-3; TRBD2 might be the D (6 bases). For the CDR3, the DNA is TGTGCCAGCAGCTTTCGGGAGGATACGCAGTATTTT. Protein: CASSFREDTQYF. Together with reference TRBV7-9 and TRBJ2-3, the CDR3 gives the full variable domain: DTGVSQNPRHKITKRGQNVTFRCDPISEHNRLYWYRQTLGQGPEFLTYFQNEAQLEKSRLLSDRFSAERPKGSFSTLEIQRTEQGDSAMYLCASSFREDTQYFGPGTRLTVL.